This passage covers 9 T cell receptor beta chains from one sample sequenced in a study of cytomegalovirus exposure and HLA in healthy donors. PCR employed 60 Vbeta and 13 Jbeta primers. Libraries were prepared by immunoSEQ multiplex PCR; TCRdb keeps only in-frame clonotypes and omits some of them. The repertoire holds some 98,000 clones, with about two thirds as singletons. The sequencing input was PBMCs. Every receptor here comes from a man aged 45 to 65 in good health and CMV-seronegative.

This chain connects TRBV6-1 to TRBJ2-7, with D hard to call. V was trimmed by 5 bases and J by 3 bases, leaving 8 bases between them. CDR1 and CDR2 from the germline V gene are MNHNS and SASEGT. The CDR3 sequence is 12 residues long. CDR3 sequence (DNA): TGTGCCAGCAGTCGACAAAACTACGAGCAGTACTTC. This translates into CASSRQNYEQYF.

The chain joins TRBV7-2 to TRBJ2-5; possible D gene TRBD2, 6 bases. CDR3 size: 16 residues. V was cut by 3 bases and J by 0 bases, with 14 bases left in between. The germline CDR1 and CDR2 sequences are SGHTA and FQGNSA. In nucleotides, the CDR3 is TGTGCCAGCAGCTTTGGGGGAGGAGGGCACCAAGAGACCCAGTACTTC. Amino acid sequence: CASSFGGGGHQETQYF.

V is TRBV28 and J is TRBJ2-5, with 7 bases identical to TRBD1. Unmatched junction bases numbered 7, after V lost 4 bases and J lost 2 bases. The CDR3 is 15 residues long. Germline CDR1 reads MDHEN; CDR2 reads SYDVKM. The CDR3 nucleotides are TGTGCCAGCAGTTCCCCGGGACAGAGACAAGAGACCCAGTACTTC. Residues: CASSSPGQRQETQYF.

This clone was picked up a small number of times. This chain links TRBV28 with TRBJ1-2, with D unresolved. Trimming left V 1 base short and J 3 bases short, with 12 bases between. This CDR3 contains 15 residues. Germline loops: CDR1 MDHEN, CDR2 SYDVKM. CDR3 amino acids: CASSLSPTADYGYTF. The CDR3 coding sequence is TGTGCCAGCAGTTTATCCCCTACAGCGGACTATGGCTACACCTTC.

The rearrangement links TRBV5-5 to TRBJ2-7; D may be TRBD1 (6 bases). V shed 3 bases and J shed 1 base, with 11 bases lying between them. The CDR3 sequence is 14 residues long. Germline values: CDR1 SGHKS, CDR2 YYEKEE (reference sequence). CDR3: CASSWDTESYEQYF. The CDR3 DNA reads TGTGCCAGCAGCTGGGACACTGAATCCTACGAGCAGTACTTC.

This clone was seen a handful of times. The chain has TRBV7-8 and TRBJ2-2, with D possibly being TRBD1 (6 bases). V dropped 5 bases and J dropped 2 bases, with 9 bases sitting between them. CDR3 length: 14 amino acids. Germline V gives CDR1 SGHVS, CDR2 FQNEAQ. Here the CDR3 DNA reads TGTGCCAGCAGCACGGGACAAAACACCGGGGAGCTGTTTTTT. It is translated as CASSTGQNTGELFF.

The chain joins TRBV5-6 to TRBJ2-1, with D possibly being TRBD2 (6 bases). CDR1 is SGHDT and CDR2 is YYEEEE in the germline V gene. Trimming stripped 0 bases from V and 8 bases from J, with 9 bases between. This CDR3 contains 13 residues. The CDR3 sequence is CASSLGSSDEQFF. Written as DNA, the CDR3 is TGTGCCAGCAGCTTGGGGTCTAGCGATGAGCAGTTCTTC.

The rearrangement joins TRBV29-1 to TRBJ2-4; D might be TRBD1 (5 bases). V lost 7 bases to trimming and J lost 3 bases, with 13 bases between them. The V gene's germline CDR1 is SQVTM and CDR2 ANQGSEA. The CDR3 covers 13 residues. The CDR3 bases are TGCAGCGGCCTGGACAAAGGCAAAAACATTCAGTACTTC. This encodes CSGLDKGKNIQYF.

This sequence joins TRBV6-5 and TRBJ2-2; the match to TRBD1 covers 8 bases. CDR1 and CDR2 (germline): MNHEY, SVGAGI. The V and J ends lost 6 bases and 0 bases, in that order; junction bases with no gene match: 3. The CDR3 runs to 15 residues. Written as DNA, the CDR3 is TGTGCCAGCAGGGAACAGGGGGCGAACACCGGGGAGCTGTTTTTT. Its translation is CASREQGANTGELFF.